The 2 T cell receptor beta chains presented below share a single source sample, sequenced in a study of blood T cell repertoires in COVID-19. Libraries were prepared by immunoSEQ multiplex PCR; TCRdb keeps only in-frame clonotypes and omits some of them. The profile shows over 250,000 clones, 83% of them singletons. Material for sequencing was peripheral blood. Source of these receptors: a woman aged 50 to 60 who had recovered from COVID-19.

This chain connects TRBV21-1 to TRBJ2-1; TRBD2 is taken as the D call from the table, unchecked against the DNA. TRBV21-1 is tagged as a pseudogene. CDR3 length equals 17 residues. CDR3 sequence: CASSKDLTSGSYNEQFF. The CDR3 DNA follows: TGTGCCAGCAGCAAAGATCTGACTAGCGGATCTTACAATGAGCAGTTCTTC.

V is TRBV25-1 and J is TRBJ1-3; D is uncertain. CDR1 MGHDK and CDR2 SYGVNS come from the germline V gene. The V end was cut by 1 base, the J end by 0 bases, with 7 bases between. The length of the CDR3 is 15 residues. CDR3 sequence (DNA): TGTGCCAGCAGTGAATGGAGGAGCTCTGGAAACACCATATATTTT. Residues: CASSEWRSSGNTIYF.